This T cell receptor (beta chain) is from a study of blood T cell repertoires in COVID-19. Across the study: T cells, B-cell-depleted T cells, or PBMCs provided the cDNA or gDNA that served as material.

This clone was counted between two and nine times. The data were produced by immunoSEQ multiplex PCR, yet TCRdb's version contains in-frame clones alone and is incomplete. The repertoire includes roughly 180,000 clones, around 85% of them detected once, and 6.5% to 10% sits in the top ten. The CDR3 is made up of 15 amino acids. V was trimmed by 0 bases and J by 5 bases, leaving 12 bases between them. Germline loops: CDR1 SGHTS, CDR2 YDEGEE. The rearrangement links TRBV5-8 to TRBJ2-1; weak D call: TRBD2 (6 bases). The sequence derives from a woman in her sixties or seventies with acute or convalescent COVID-19. The sequenced sample consisted of peripheral blood. Here the CDR3 reads CASSLGISSDNEQFF. Here the CDR3 DNA reads TGTGCCAGCAGCTTGGGGATATCTAGCGACAATGAGCAGTTCTTC.